These 14 T cell receptor beta chains were sequenced from one sample in a study of T cells in Graves' hyperthyroidism and ophthalmopathy. RNA transcripts yielded amplified TCR beta CDR3 regions. A first-round RT-PCR of the TCR CDR3 used the HTBI primer set. One entry per CDR3 protein results from TCRdb running MiXCR on the multiplex PCR reads. This table holds 550,000 to 600,000 distinct CDR3 sequences, around 45% found once. Specimen: peripheral blood or thyroid tissue (not recorded which). Receptor source: an adult woman with Graves' disease, either hyperthyroidism or ophthalmopathy (not recorded which).

This chain joins TRBV20-1 and TRBJ2-7; TRBD2 matches at 12 bases. The CDR3 runs to 16 residues. The germline V gene has CDR1 DFQATT and CDR2 SNEGSKA (reference sequence). Trimming cost V 0 bases and J 7 bases; bases outside gene matches: 10. The CDR3 region has the DNA TGCAGTGCTAGAGATCTGCGGCTAGCGGGAGGGGGGGAGCAGTACTTC. Translating it yields CSARDLRLAGGGEQYF.

The table lists this clonotype with many counts. The CDR3 loop reads CAISETGSTNEKLFF. The DNA of the CDR3 is TGTGCCATCAGTGAGACAGGGTCAACTAATGAAAAACTGTTTTTT. The V and J genes are TRBV10-3 and TRBJ1-4, with D tentatively TRBD1 (6 bases). Germline values: CDR1 ENHRY, CDR2 SYGVKD. V gave up 2 bases and J gave up 0 bases, with 7 bases separating them. This CDR3 contains 15 residues.

The CDR3 spells CASSLLSGGDTEAFF. The CDR3 nucleotides are TGTGCCAGCAGCTTATTATCGGGGGGGGACACTGAAGCTTTCTTT. V is TRBV7-8 and J is TRBJ1-1; tentative D call: TRBD1 (5 bases). Germline CDR1 and CDR2: SGHVS and FQNEAQ. Deletions cut 2 bases from V and 3 bases from J, with 13 bases between. The CDR3 extends over 15 amino acids.

This clonotype has a count of ten or more. The rearrangement uses TRBV9 and TRBJ1-1; no clear D. Trimming stripped 2 bases from V and 3 bases from J, with 11 bases between. This CDR3 has 14 amino acids. Germline loops: CDR1 SGDLS, CDR2 YYNGEE. CDR3 amino acids: CASSVDLRDTEAFF. DNA for the CDR3: TGTGCCAGCAGCGTGGACCTACGCGACACTGAAGCTTTCTTT.

This clonotype was seen repeatedly, ten times or more. This chain connects TRBV2 to TRBJ2-7; D may match TRBD1 or TRBD2 (6 bases each). CDR3 size: 15 residues. The V end lost 2 bases, the J end lost 0 bases, and 11 bases lay between the germline ends. Germline values: CDR1 SNHLY, CDR2 FYNNEI. CDR3 nucleotide sequence: TGTGCCAGCAGTGAAACCGGGGGCAGCTCCTACGAGCAGTACTTC. Translated, it gives CASSETGGSSYEQYF.

The chain joins TRBV7-2 to TRBJ1-4; 8 nucleotides agree with TRBD1. This CDR3 is 17 amino acids long. Germline-derived CDR1 and CDR2 are SGHTA and FQGNSA. The junction had 13 bases not matched to a gene; V was cut back by 5 bases and J by 5 bases. CDR3 DNA: TGTGCCAGCAGCCTGCCCTATGCAGGGGGCCGGAATGAAAAACTGTTTTTT. It encodes CASSLPYAGGRNEKLFF.

This clonotype was seen repeatedly, ten times or more. The V gene is TRBV5-1, the J gene TRBJ1-1, with D possibly matching TRBD1 (5 bases). There are 16 residues in the CDR3. With 0 bases removed from V and 5 bases from J, the gap between germline ends came to 17 bases. Germline CDR1 and CDR2: SGHRS and YFSETQ. This CDR3 reads CASSLGAGSVWTEAFF. The DNA for the CDR3 is TGCGCCAGCAGCTTGGGGGCAGGGTCTGTTTGGACTGAAGCTTTCTTT. The full variable domain, its missing parts supplied by reference TRBV5-1 and TRBJ1-1, is KAGVTQTPRYLIKTRGQQVTLSCSPISGHRSVSWYQQTPGQGLQFLFEYFSETQRNKGNFPGRFSGRQFSNSRSEMNVSTLELGDSALYLCASSLGAGSVWTEAFFGQGTRLTVV.

This clonotype was seen a single time. DNA for the CDR3: TGTGCCATCAGTGAGTCCCCCCCGAGTAAGTCTCAGCCCCAGCATTTT. Encoded protein: CAISESPPSKSQPQHF. This chain connects TRBV10-3 to TRBJ1-5; no clear D gene. V was cut by 0 bases and J by 6 bases, with 15 bases left in between. The CDR3 loop spans 16 amino acids. The germline gives CDR1 ENHRY, CDR2 SYGVKD.

The gene calls are TRBV7-3 and TRBJ1-4, with D hard to call. V gave up 3 bases and J gave up 8 bases, with 13 bases separating them. Germline CDR1 SGHTA, CDR2 FQGTGA. The CDR3 has 14 residues. For the CDR3, the DNA is TGTGCCAGCAGCTTGATGCCGGCTCGGGAAAAACTGTTTTTT. As protein: CASSLMPAREKLFF.

In its sample, this clonotype was seen a few times. This chain joins TRBV11-2 and TRBJ2-5; D possibly matches TRBD1 or TRBD2 (5 bases each). Germline V lookup: CDR1 SGHAT, CDR2 FQNNGV. Trimming took off 0 bases at V and 5 bases at J, with 13 bases between the two ends. The CDR3 loop spans 15 amino acids. The CDR3 nucleotides are TGTGCCAGCAGCTTAGATCTTACAGGAGGCGAGACCCAGTACTTC. Translating gives CASSLDLTGGETQYF.

This clonotype was detected ten times or more. V gene TRBV10-2 combines with J gene TRBJ2-5; D unclear. The CDR3 loop spans 13 amino acids. The V and J ends lost 6 bases and 6 bases respectively, with 14 bases between them. Germline V gives CDR1 WSHSY, CDR2 SAAADI. The CDR3, as DNA: TGCGCCAGCAGGCTTAATAGGATGAAGACCCAGTACTTC. Translation: CASRLNRMKTQYF.

The CDR3 region is CASSMTGDRQYF. CDR3 bases: TGTGCCAGCAGCATGACAGGAGATCGCCAGTACTTC. The chain uses TRBV7-8 and TRBJ2-5, with D possibly being TRBD1 (6 bases). This CDR3 is 12 amino acids long. CDR1 is SGHVS, CDR2 FQNEAQ, per germline. Trimming cost V 5 bases and J 10 bases, with 14 bases left between them.

Concerning this clonotype: Being one base from a much bigger clone, this may be a read error. V and J are TRBV4-1 and TRBJ2-7; D remains unclear. Germline V gene data show CDR1 as MGHRA and CDR2 as YSYEKL. The CDR3 consists of 13 residues. CDR3 protein: CASGQDAALEQYF. The CDR3 region has the DNA TGCGCCAGCGGCCAAGATGCTGCCCTCGAGCAGTACTTC.

Comment on this clonotype: One base away lies a much larger clone, so this may be a sequencing read error. A read error is likely, as this CDR3 ends without the conserved phenylalanine or tryptophan. V and J are TRBV11-2 and TRBJ1-2, with a possible D match to TRBD1 (6 bases). Trimming shortened V by 0 bases and J by 8 bases, and 13 bases separated the two germline ends. The germline CDR1 and CDR2 sequences are SGHAT and FQNNGV. CDR3 length equals 14 residues. This chain's CDR3 is CASSLDRWGRGYTL. In DNA, the CDR3 is TGTGCCAGCAGCTTAGATCGATGGGGGCGAGGCTACACCCTC.